This entry lists 17 T cell receptor beta chains sequenced from one sample in a study of OX40 agonist ivuxolimab in advanced cancers. This table comes from immunoSEQ multiplex PCR, and its TCRdb copy is limited to in-frame clones, with some not included. Seen here are 82,000 or so clones, roughly 92% observed once, and the top ten hold 0.65%. Sequences were derived from CD4+ or CD8+ T cells sorted from blood, sampled in a trial of the OX40 agonist ivuxolimab. Source of these receptors: an adult with an advanced solid tumor such as melanoma, head and neck, liver or kidney cancer.

This clone showed up just once. V gene TRBV5-1 combines with J gene TRBJ1-1; TRBD1 matches 7 bases. The junction had 12 bases not matched to a gene; V was cut back by 1 base and J by 6 bases. The germline gives CDR1 SGHRS, CDR2 YFSETQ. This CDR3 is 16 amino acids long. The CDR3 sequence is CASSLPPGVQGAEAFF. DNA for the CDR3: TGCGCCAGCAGCTTGCCCCCGGGGGTCCAGGGGGCTGAAGCTTTCTTT.

The genes are TRBV7-9 and TRBJ2-5, with D perhaps being TRBD1 or TRBD2 (7 bases each). Trimming took off 4 bases at V and 2 bases at J, with 17 bases between the two ends. The germline gives CDR1 SEHNR, CDR2 FQNEAQ (reference sequence). The CDR3 has 16 amino acids. The CDR3 DNA sequence: TGTGCCAGCAGCTCGGGGGGAAACAGGGGTCAAGAGACCCAGTACTTC. Its translation is CASSSGGNRGQETQYF.

This clone was observed a handful of times. J is TRBJ2-7 and V is TRBV27, with D possibly matching TRBD1 (6 bases). Germline loops: CDR1 MNHEY, CDR2 SMNVEV (reference sequence). The CDR3 runs 15 residues. Trimming took 3 bases from V and 4 from J, leaving 16 bases between them. CDR3 sequence: CASSLYPGQRYEQYF. Here the CDR3 DNA reads TGTGCCAGCAGTTTGTATCCGGGACAAAGATACGAGCAGTACTTC.

The rearrangement links TRBV6-5 to TRBJ2-2; D possibly corresponds to TRBD1 (7 bases). V lost 4 bases, J lost 1 base, and 10 bases lay in between. There are 15 residues in the CDR3. Germline values: CDR1 MNHEY, CDR2 SVGAGI. CDR3 sequence (DNA): TGTGCCAGCAGTTGGGGGGACAGGAACACCGGGGAGCTGTTTTTT. Translating it yields CASSWGDRNTGELFF.

The chain has TRBV7-2 and TRBJ2-5; TRBD2 matches 8 bases. The CDR3 length is 16 residues. With V trimmed by 5 bases and J by 2 bases, 10 bases remained unmatched. Germline CDR1 reads SGHTA; CDR2 reads FQGNSA. The CDR3 bases are TGTGCCAGCAGCGCGGCGGGGGGCCGTTTACAAGAGACCCAGTACTTC. Translated, it gives CASSAAGGRLQETQYF. Full variable domain (remainder filled in from reference TRBV7-2 and TRBJ2-5): GAGVSQSPSNKVTEKGKDVELRCDPISGHTALYWYRQSLGQGLEFLIYFQGNSAPDKSGLPSDRFSAERTGGSVSTLTIQRTQQEDSAVYLCASSAAGGRLQETQYFGPGTRLLVL.

This clone was found once. This chain uses TRBV5-1 with TRBJ2-2, with D uncertain. V was cut by 4 bases and J by 2 bases, with 12 bases left in between. This CDR3 is 15 amino acids long. Germline V gene data show CDR1 as SGHRS and CDR2 as YFSETQ. The CDR3 sequence is CASSPRTDNTGELFF. The CDR3 DNA follows: TGCGCCAGCAGCCCAAGGACGGACAACACCGGGGAGCTGTTTTTT.

The gene calls are TRBV20-1 and TRBJ2-1; D gene uncertain. The germline gives CDR1 DFQATT, CDR2 SNEGSKA (reference sequence). The CDR3 is 11 amino acids. Trimming shortened V by 3 bases and J by 10 bases, and 10 bases separated the two germline ends. The DNA for the CDR3 is TGCAGTGCTAGTGGGGTTAGCGAGCAGTTCTTC. This translates into CSASGVSEQFF.

This chain joins TRBV5-6 and TRBJ2-7; no clear D gene. CDR3 length equals 11 residues. Trimming left V 3 bases short and J 4 bases short, with 5 bases between. The germline gives CDR1 SGHDT, CDR2 YYEEEE. CDR3 sequence (DNA): TGTGCCAGCAGCTACATGTACGAGCAGTACTTC. This codes for CASSYMYEQYF.

In this sample, this clone turned up once. The gene calls are TRBV19 and TRBJ2-3; tentatively, D is TRBD1 or TRBD2 (5 bases each). There are 14 residues in the CDR3. Germline assignment: CDR1 LNHDA and CDR2 SQIVND (reference sequence). The V gene lost 7 bases and the J gene lost 5 bases, with 16 bases spanning the gap. CDR3 loop: CASIERGVKDTQYF. The CDR3 DNA follows: TGTGCCAGTATTGAGAGGGGAGTGAAAGATACGCAGTATTTT.

The chain combines TRBV6-6 with TRBJ2-6, with D possibly being TRBD1 (5 bases). The CDR3 has 15 residues. Germline V gene sequence: CDR1 MNHNY, CDR2 SVGAGI (reference sequence). V was cut by 5 bases and J by 4 bases, with 12 bases left in between. The chain's CDR3 is CASSVSGLGANVLTF. The DNA of the CDR3 is TGTGCCAGCAGTGTATCAGGGTTGGGGGCCAACGTCCTGACTTTC.

The sample holds a few counts of this clone. The chain carries TRBV19 and TRBJ1-2, with TRBD1 identical over 10 bases. Germline loops: CDR1 LNHDA, CDR2 SQIVND (reference sequence). CDR3 length equals 13 residues. Germline trimming cut 7 bases from V and 6 bases from J; bases unmatched to any gene: 5. The CDR3 loop reads CASTRDRGNGYTF. CDR3 nucleotide sequence: TGTGCCAGTACCCGGGACAGGGGAAATGGCTACACCTTC.

This clone was seen only once. The chain uses TRBV25-1 and TRBJ2-5; tentatively, D is TRBD1 or TRBD2 (6 bases each). Germline assignment: CDR1 MGHDK and CDR2 SYGVNS. The ends were cut back, 1 base at V and 4 bases at J, with 10 bases in the middle. The CDR3 loop spans 14 amino acids. CDR3 protein: CASSEFGGRETQYF. CDR3 in DNA: TGTGCCAGCAGTGAATTTGGGGGGCGAGAGACCCAGTACTTC.

The rearrangement uses TRBV7-2 and TRBJ1-2, with D unresolved. The CDR3 loop spans 11 amino acids. Trimming removed 5 bases at V and 1 base at J, with 2 bases between. Germline values: CDR1 SGHTA, CDR2 FQGNSA. The CDR3 sequence: CASSLNYGYTF. For the CDR3, the DNA is TGTGCCAGCAGCCTTAACTATGGCTACACCTTC.

The chain links TRBV18 to TRBJ2-7, with 9 positions matching TRBD1. V dropped 2 bases and J dropped 2; count of bases not matched to a gene: 4. The CDR3 length is 15 residues. Per the germline V gene, CDR1 is KGHSH and CDR2 is LQKENI. The CDR3 loop is CASSPTQGATYEQYF. The CDR3 DNA reads TGTGCCAGCTCACCAACACAGGGGGCAACCTACGAGCAGTACTTC.

The genes are TRBV7-9 and TRBJ2-3; tentatively, D is TRBD1 (6 bases). Germline V gene lookup returns CDR1 SEHNR and CDR2 FQNEAQ (reference sequence). The ends were cut back, 1 base at V and 6 bases at J, with 11 bases in the middle. CDR3 size: 14 residues. The CDR3 nucleotides are TGTGCCAGCAGCTTAGTTGGCAGGGGCGATACGCAGTATTTT. Translated, it gives CASSLVGRGDTQYF.

V gene TRBV30 combines with J gene TRBJ2-2; TRBD2 agrees at 11 bases. The CDR3 has 15 residues. The ends lost 4 bases at V and 5 bases at J; junction bases unmatched: 6. Germline V lookup: CDR1 GTSNPN, CDR2 SVGIG (reference sequence). This chain's CDR3 is CAWKGLAESTGELFF. The CDR3 DNA is TGTGCCTGGAAGGGACTAGCGGAATCGACCGGGGAGCTGTTTTTT.

The chain has TRBV12-5 and TRBJ2-1; 16 bases fit TRBD2. The V segment lost 1 base and the J segment 0 bases; nucleotides outside the gene matches: 3. The CDR3 loop spans 19 amino acids. Germline V lookup: CDR1 LGHNT, CDR2 FRNRAP. Here the CDR3 DNA reads TGTGCTAGTGGTTTGGCCGGGACTAGCGGGAGGGGCTCCTACAATGAGCAGTTCTTC. It encodes CASGLAGTSGRGSYNEQFF.